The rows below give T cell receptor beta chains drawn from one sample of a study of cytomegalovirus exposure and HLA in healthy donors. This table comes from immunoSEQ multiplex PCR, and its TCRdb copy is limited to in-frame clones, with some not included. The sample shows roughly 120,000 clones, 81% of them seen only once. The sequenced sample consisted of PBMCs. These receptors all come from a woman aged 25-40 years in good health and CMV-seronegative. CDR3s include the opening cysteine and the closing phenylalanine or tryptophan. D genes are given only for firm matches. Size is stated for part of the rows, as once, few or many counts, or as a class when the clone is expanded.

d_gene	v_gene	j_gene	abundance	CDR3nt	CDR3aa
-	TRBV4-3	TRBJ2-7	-	TGCGCCAGCAGCCAAGATCGTGGGGGGGCGCGGCAGTACTTC	CASSQDRGGARQYF
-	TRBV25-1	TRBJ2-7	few	TGTGCCAGCAGTGGGACAGTCGGGGCTTACGAGCAGTACTTC	CASSGTVGAYEQYF
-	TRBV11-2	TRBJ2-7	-	TGTGCCAGCAGCTTAGCCCCACAGACCTACGAGCAGTACTTC	CASSLAPQTYEQYF
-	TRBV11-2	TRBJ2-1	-	TGTGCCAGCAGCTTAGAGAGGGCGGGGAGCTCCTACAATGAGCAGTTCTTC	CASSLERAGSSYNEQFF
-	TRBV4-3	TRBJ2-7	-	TGCGCCAGCAGCCGCGAGACCCTAGGTCACTACGAGCAGTACTTC	CASSRETLGHYEQYF
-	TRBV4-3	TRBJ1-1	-	TGCGCCAGCAGCCAAGATTGGGCGGGCGCTGAAGCTTTCTTT	CASSQDWAGAEAFF
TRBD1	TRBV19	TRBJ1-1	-	TGTGCCAGTAGTCCCGGGACAGGGATTGACACTGAAGCTTTCTTT	CASSPGTGIDTEAFF
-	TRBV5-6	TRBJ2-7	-	TGTGCCAGCAGCTTGGTTCCGGGCTACGAGCAGTACTTC	CASSLVPGYEQYF
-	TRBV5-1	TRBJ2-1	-	TGCGCCAGCAGTTCGGACACCACGAAGATTTACAATGAGCAGTTCTTC	CASSSDTTKIYNEQFF
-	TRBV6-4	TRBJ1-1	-	TGTGCCAGCAGAAGACAGCCAACCATGGGAACTGAAGCTTTCTTT	CASRRQPTMGTEAFF
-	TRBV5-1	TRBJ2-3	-	TGCGCCACCTCTGCCCGGTCTACGGGGAGCACAGATACGCAGTATTTT	CATSARSTGSTDTQYF
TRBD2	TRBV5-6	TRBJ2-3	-	TGTGCCAGCAGCATCCGACTAGCGGCCCTCCGTGATACGCAGTATTTT	CASSIRLAALRDTQYF
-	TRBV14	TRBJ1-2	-	TGTGCCAGCAGCCAAACAGGCCTCTATGGCTACACCTTC	CASSQTGLYGYTF
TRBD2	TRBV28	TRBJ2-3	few	TGTGCCAGCAGCCGACGGGACTATCGTCGATTTAGCACAGATACGCAGTATTTT	CASSRRDYRRFSTDTQYF
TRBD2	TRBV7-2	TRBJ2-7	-	TGTGCCAGCAGCCTCAGAAAGGACCTAGCGGGCCTCTACGAGCAGTACTTC	CASSLRKDLAGLYEQYF
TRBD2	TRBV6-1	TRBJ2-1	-	TGTGCCACCCCTCGACTAGCGGGAGGCTACAATGAGCAGTTCTTC	CATPRLAGGYNEQFF
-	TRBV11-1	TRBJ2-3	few	TGTGCCAGCAGCTTATACCGGTCAGGCCCCGCAGATACGCAGTATTTT	CASSLYRSGPADTQYF
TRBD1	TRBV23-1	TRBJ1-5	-	TGCGCCAGCAGCCCGGATCAGACAGGGAAGGCCAATCAGCCCCAGCATTTT	CASSPDQTGKANQPQHF
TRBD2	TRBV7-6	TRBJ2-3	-	TGTGCCAGCAGCTTACTAGCGGGAGGGCTGGTGGATACGCAGTATTTT	CASSLLAGGLVDTQYF
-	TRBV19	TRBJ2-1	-	TGTGCCAGTAGTATAGCACAGGCCGGATACAATGAGCAGTTCTTC	CASSIAQAGYNEQFF
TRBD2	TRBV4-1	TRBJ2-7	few	TGCGCCAGCAGCCCTAGCGGGAGTCTCTACGAGCAGTACTTC	CASSPSGSLYEQYF
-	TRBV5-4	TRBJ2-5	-	TGTGCCAGCAGCTTGGCGGGACTGCCTCAGGAGACCCAGTACTTC	CASSLAGLPQETQYF
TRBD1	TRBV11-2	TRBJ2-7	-	TGTGCCAGCAGCGAAAGCCGGGACAGCCCTTCGTCTGAGCAGTACTTC	CASSESRDSPSSEQYF
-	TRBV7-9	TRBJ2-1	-	TGTGCCAGCAGCAACGATCTGTCGAGCTCCTACAATGAGCAGTTCTTC	CASSNDLSSSYNEQFF
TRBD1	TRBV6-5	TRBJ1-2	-	TGTGCCAGTGGGGACAGGAGTAACTATGGCTACACCTTC	CASGDRSNYGYTF
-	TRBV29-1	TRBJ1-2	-	TGCAGCGTTGAAAGGCAGGGGAGTCCCTATGGCTACACCTTC	CSVERQGSPYGYTF